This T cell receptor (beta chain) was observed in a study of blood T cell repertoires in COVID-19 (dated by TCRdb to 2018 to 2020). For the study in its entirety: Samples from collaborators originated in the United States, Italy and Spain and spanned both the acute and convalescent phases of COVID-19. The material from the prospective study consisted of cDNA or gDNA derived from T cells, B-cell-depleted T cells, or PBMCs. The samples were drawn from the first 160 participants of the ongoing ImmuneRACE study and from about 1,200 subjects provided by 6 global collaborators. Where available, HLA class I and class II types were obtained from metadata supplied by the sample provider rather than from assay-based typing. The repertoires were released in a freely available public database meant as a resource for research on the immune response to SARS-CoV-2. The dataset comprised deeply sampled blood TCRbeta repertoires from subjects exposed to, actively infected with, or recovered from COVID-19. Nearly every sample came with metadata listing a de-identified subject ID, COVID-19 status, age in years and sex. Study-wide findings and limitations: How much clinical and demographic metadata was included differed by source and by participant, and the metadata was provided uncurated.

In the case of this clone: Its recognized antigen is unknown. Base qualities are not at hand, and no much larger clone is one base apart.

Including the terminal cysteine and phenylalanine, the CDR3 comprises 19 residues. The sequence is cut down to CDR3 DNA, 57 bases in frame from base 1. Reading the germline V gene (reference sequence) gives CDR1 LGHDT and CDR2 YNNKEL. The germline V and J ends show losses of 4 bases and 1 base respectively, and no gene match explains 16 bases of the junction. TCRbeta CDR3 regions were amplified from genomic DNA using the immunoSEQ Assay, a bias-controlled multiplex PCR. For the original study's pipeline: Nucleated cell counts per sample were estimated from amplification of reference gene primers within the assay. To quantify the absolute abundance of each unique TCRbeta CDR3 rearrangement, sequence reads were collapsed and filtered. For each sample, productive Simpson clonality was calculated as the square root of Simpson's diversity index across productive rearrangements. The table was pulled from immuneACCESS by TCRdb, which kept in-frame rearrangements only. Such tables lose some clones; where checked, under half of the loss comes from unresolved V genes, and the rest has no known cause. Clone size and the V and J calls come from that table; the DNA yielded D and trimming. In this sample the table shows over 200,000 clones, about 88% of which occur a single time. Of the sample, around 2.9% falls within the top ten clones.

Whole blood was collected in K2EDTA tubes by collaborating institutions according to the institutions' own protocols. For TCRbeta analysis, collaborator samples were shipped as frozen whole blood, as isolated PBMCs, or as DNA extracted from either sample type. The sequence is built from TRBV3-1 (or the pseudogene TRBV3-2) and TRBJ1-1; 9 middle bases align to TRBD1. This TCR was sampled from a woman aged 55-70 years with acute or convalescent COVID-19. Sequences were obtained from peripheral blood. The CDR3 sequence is CASSPHATGGRMGNTEAFF. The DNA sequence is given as TGTGCCAGCAGCCCCCACGCCACAGGGGGCCGCATGGGGAACACTGAAGCTTTCTTT.